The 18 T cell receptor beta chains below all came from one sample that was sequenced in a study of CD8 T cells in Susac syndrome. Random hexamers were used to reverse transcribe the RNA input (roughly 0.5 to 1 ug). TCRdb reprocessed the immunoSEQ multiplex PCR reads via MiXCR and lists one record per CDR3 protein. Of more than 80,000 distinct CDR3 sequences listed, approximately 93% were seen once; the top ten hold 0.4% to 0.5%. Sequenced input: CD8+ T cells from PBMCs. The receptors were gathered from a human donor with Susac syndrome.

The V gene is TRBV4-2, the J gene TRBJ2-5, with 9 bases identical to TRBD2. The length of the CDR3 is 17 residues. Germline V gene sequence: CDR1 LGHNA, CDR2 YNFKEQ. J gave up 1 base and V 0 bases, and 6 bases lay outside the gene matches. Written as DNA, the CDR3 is TGTGCCAGCAGCCAAGATTTTAGCGGGGGTCCCCAAGAGACCCAGTACTTC. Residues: CASSQDFSGGPQETQYF.

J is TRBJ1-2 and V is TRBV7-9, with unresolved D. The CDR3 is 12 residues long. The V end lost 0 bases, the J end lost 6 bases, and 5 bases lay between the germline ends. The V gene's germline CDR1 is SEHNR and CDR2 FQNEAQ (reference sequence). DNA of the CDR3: TGTGCCAGCAGCTTAGCCACCGATGGCTACACCTTC. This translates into CASSLATDGYTF.

Here the CDR3 DNA reads TGTGCCAGCAGCCCCAGTGATGGGGGAAAAGCCTACGAGCAGTACTTC. Its protein is CASSPSDGGKAYEQYF. The chain links TRBV7-9 to TRBJ2-7; D is perhaps TRBD1 or TRBD2 (5 bases each). Per the germline V gene, CDR1 is SEHNR and CDR2 is FQNEAQ (reference sequence). The V end was cut by 5 bases, the J end by 2 bases, with 19 bases between. The CDR3 is 16 amino acids.

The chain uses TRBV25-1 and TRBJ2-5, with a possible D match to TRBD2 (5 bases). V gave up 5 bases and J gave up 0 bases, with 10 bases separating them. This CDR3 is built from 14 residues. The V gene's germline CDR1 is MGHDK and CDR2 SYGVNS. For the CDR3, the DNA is TGTGCCAGCAGTAAGGGAGCTGACCAAGAGACCCAGTACTTC. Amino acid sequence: CASSKGADQETQYF.

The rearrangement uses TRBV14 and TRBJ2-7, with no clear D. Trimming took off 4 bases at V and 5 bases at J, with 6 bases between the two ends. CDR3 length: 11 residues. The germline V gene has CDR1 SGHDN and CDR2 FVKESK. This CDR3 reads CASSLHDEQYF. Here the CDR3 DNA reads TGTGCCAGCAGCCTTCACGACGAGCAGTACTTC.

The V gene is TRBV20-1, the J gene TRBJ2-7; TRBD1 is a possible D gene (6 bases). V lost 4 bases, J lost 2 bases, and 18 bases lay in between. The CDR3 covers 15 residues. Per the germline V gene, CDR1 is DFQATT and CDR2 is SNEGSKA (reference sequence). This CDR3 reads CSATLGADQAYEQYF. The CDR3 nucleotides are TGCAGTGCTACCTTGGGGGCCGACCAAGCCTACGAGCAGTACTTC.

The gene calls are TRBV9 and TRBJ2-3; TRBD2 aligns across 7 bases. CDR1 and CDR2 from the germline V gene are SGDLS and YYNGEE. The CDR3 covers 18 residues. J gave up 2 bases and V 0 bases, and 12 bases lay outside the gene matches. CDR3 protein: CASSVELGREGNTDTQYF. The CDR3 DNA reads TGTGCCAGCAGCGTAGAGTTGGGGAGGGAGGGTAACACAGATACGCAGTATTTT.

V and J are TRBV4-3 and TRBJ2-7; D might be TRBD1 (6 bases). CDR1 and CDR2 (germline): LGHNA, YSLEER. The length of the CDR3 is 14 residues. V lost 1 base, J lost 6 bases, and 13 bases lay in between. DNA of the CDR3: TGCGCCAGCAGCCAAGGGACTCAGGGGTCCGAGCAGTACTTC. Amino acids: CASSQGTQGSEQYF.

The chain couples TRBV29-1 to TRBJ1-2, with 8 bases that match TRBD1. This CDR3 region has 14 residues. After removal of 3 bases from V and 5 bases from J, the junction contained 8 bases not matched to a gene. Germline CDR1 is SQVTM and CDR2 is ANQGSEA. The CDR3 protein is CSVDRGTGQYGYTF. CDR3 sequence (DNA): TGCAGCGTTGATCGAGGGACAGGACAATATGGCTACACCTTC.

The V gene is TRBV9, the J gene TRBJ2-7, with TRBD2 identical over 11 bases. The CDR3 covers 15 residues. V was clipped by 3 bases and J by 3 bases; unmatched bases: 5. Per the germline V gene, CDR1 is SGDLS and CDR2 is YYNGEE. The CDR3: CASSGGGTSGYEQYF. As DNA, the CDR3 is TGTGCCAGCAGCGGAGGAGGGACTAGCGGCTACGAGCAGTACTTC.

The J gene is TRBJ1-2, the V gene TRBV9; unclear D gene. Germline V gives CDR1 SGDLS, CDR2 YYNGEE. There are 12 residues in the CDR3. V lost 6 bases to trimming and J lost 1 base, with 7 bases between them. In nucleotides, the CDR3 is TGTGCCAGCATGGCGCTTAACTATGGCTACACCTTC. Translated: CASMALNYGYTF.

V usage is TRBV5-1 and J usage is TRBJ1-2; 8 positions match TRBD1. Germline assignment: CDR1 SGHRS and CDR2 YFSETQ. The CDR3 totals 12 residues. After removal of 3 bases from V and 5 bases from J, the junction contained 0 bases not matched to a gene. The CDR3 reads CASSWTGYGYTF. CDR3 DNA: TGCGCCAGCAGCTGGACAGGGTATGGCTACACCTTC.

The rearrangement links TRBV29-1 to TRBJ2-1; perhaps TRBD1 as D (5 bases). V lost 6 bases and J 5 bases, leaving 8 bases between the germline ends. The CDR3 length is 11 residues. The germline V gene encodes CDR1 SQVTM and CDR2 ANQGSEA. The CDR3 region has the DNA TGCAGCGTGGACAAGGACAATGAGCAGTTCTTC. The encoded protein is CSVDKDNEQFF.

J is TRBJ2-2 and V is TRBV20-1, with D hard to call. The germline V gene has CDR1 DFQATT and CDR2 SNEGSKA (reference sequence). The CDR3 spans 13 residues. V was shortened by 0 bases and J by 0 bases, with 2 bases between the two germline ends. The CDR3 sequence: CSAREANTGELFF. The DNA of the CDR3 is TGCAGTGCTAGAGAGGCGAACACCGGGGAGCTGTTTTTT.

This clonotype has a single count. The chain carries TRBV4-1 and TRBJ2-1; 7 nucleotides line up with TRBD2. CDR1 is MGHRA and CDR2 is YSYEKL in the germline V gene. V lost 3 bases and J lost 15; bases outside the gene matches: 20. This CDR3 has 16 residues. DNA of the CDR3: TGCGCCAGCAGCCAGAGCGAAACCGGGACTATCTCGTCTCCGTTCTTC. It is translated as CASSQSETGTISSPFF.

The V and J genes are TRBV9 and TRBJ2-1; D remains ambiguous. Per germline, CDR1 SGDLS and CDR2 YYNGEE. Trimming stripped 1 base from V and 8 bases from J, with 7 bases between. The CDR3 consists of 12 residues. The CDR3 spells CASSVRLDEQFF. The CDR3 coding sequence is TGTGCCAGCAGCGTAAGGCTCGATGAGCAGTTCTTC.

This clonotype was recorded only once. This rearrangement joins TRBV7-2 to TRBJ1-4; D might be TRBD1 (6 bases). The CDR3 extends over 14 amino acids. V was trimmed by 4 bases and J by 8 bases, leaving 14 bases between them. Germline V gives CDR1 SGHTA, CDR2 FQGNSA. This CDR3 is CASSWAQGEEKLFF. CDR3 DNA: TGTGCCAGCAGCTGGGCACAGGGAGAGGAAAAACTGTTTTTT.

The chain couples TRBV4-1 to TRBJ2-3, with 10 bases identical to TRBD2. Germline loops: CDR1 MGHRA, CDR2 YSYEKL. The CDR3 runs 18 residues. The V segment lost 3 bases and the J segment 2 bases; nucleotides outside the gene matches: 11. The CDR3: CASSHGFGTSDSTDTQYF. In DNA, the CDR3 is TGCGCCAGCAGCCATGGGTTTGGGACTAGCGATTCCACAGATACGCAGTATTTT.